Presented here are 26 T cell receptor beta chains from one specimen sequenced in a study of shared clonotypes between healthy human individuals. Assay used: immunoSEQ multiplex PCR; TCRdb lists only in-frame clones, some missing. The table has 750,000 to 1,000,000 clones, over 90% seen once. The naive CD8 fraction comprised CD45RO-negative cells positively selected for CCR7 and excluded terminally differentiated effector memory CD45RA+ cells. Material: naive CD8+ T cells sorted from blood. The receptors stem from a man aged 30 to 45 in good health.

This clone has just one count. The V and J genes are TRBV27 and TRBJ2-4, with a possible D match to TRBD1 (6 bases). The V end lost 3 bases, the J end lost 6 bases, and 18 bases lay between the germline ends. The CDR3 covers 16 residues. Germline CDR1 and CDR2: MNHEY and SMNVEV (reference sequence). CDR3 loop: CASSFNRDPTLNIQYF. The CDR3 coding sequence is TGTGCCAGCAGTTTTAACAGGGACCCAACGTTAAACATTCAGTACTTC.

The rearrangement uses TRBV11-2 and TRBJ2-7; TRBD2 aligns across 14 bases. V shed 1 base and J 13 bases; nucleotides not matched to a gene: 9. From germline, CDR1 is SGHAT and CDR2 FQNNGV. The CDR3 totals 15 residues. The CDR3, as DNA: TGTGCCAGCAGCTTAGTCGGGACTAGCGGGAGCAGTGCCTACTTC. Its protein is CASSLVGTSGSSAYF. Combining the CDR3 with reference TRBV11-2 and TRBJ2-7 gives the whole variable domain EAGVAQSPRYKIIEKRQSVAFWCNPISGHATLYWYQQILGQGPKLLIQFQNNGVVDDSQLPKDRFSAERLKGVDSTLKIQPAKLEDSAVYLCASSLVGTSGSSAYFGPGTRLTVT.

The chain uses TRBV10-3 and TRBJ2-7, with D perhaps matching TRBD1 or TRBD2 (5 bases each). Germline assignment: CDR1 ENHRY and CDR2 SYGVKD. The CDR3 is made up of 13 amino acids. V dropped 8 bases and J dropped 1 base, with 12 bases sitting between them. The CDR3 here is CAIGGWESYEQYF. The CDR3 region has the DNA TGTGCCATCGGGGGTTGGGAGTCCTACGAGCAGTACTTC.

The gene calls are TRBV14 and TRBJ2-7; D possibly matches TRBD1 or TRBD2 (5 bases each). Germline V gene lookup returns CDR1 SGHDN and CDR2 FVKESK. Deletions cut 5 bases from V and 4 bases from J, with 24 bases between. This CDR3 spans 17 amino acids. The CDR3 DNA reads TGTGCCAGCAGCGAGGGACCGGGACCAGGCCGACCATACGAGCAGTACTTC. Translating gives CASSEGPGPGRPYEQYF.

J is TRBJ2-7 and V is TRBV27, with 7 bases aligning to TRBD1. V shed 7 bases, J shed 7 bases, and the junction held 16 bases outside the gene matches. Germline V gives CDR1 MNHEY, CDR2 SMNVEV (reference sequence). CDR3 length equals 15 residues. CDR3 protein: CASTPRSGGPGEQYF. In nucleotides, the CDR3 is TGTGCCAGCACCCCTCGTTCAGGGGGTCCGGGGGAGCAGTACTTC.

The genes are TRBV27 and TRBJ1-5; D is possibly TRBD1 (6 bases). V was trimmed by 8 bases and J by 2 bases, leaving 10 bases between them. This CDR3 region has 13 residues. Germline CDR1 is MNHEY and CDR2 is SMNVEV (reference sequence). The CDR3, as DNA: TGTGCCAGCGGCAGGGGAGGCAATCAGCCCCAGCATTTT. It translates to CASGRGGNQPQHF.

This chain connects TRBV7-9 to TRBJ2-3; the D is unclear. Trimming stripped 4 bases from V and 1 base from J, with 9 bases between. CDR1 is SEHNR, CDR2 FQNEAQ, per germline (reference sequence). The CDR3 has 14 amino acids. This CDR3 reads CASSSPRRTDTQYF. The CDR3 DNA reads TGTGCCAGCAGCTCCCCCAGGCGCACAGATACGCAGTATTTT.

The CDR3 loop reads CASSKTSEETQYF. The CDR3 coding sequence is TGTGCCAGCAGCAAGACTAGCGAAGAGACCCAGTACTTC. V is TRBV13 and J is TRBJ2-5; TRBD2 matches at 8 bases. This CDR3 contains 13 residues. Looked up from germline, CDR1 is PRHDT and CDR2 is FYEKMQ (reference sequence). Losses at the gene ends were 5 bases for V and 3 bases for J; bases not matched to a gene: 2.

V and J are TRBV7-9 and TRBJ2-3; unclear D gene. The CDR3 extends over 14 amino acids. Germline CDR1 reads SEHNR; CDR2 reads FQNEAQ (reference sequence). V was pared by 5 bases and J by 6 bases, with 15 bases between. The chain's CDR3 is CASSPILEDDTQYF. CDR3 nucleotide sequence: TGTGCCAGCAGCCCGATCCTCGAGGATGATACGCAGTATTTT.

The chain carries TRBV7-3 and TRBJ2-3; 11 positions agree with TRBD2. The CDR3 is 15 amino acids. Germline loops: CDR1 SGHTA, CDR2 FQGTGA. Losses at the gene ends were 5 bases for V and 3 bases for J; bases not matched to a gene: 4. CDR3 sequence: CASSHGTSGTDTQYF. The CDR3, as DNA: TGTGCCAGCAGCCACGGGACTAGCGGAACAGATACGCAGTATTTT.

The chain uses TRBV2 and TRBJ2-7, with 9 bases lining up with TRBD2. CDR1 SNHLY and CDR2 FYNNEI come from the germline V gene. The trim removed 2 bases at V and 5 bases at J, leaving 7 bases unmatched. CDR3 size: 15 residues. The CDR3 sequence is CASSEIAGVENEQYF. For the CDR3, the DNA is TGTGCCAGCAGTGAAATAGCGGGAGTTGAAAACGAGCAGTACTTC. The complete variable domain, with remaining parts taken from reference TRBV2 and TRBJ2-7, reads EPEVTQTPSHQVTQMGQEVILRCVPISNHLYFYWYRQILGQKVEFLVSFYNNEISEKSEIFDDQFSVERPDGSNFTLKIRSTKLEDSAMYFCASSEIAGVENEQYFGPGTRLTVT.

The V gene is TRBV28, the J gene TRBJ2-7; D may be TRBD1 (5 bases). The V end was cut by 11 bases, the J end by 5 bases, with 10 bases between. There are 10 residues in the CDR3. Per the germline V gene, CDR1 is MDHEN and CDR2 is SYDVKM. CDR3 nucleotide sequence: TGTGCCGTAGGGGTCCACGAGCAGTACTTC. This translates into CAVGVHEQYF.

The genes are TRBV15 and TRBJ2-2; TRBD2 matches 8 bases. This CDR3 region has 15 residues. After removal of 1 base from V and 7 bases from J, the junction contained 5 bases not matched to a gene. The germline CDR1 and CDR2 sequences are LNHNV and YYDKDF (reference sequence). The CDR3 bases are TGTGCCACCAGCAGAGGTGGGACTAGTCGCGGGGAGCTGTTTTTT. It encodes CATSRGGTSRGELFF.

Here the CDR3 reads CASSVETTSGRDEQFF. The CDR3 bases are TGTGCCAGCAGCGTAGAGACAACTAGCGGGCGGGATGAGCAGTTCTTC. The V call is TRBV9, the J call TRBJ2-1, with 9 bases matching TRBD2. J gave up 8 bases and V 0 bases, and 9 bases lay outside the gene matches. Germline V CDR1 and CDR2: SGDLS, YYNGEE. This CDR3 is built from 16 residues.

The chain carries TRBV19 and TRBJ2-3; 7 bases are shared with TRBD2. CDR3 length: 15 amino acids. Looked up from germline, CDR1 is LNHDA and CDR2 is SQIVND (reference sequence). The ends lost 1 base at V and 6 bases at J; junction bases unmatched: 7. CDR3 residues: CASSIVGREGDTQYF. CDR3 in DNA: TGTGCCAGTAGTATAGTTGGCAGGGAGGGCGATACGCAGTATTTT.

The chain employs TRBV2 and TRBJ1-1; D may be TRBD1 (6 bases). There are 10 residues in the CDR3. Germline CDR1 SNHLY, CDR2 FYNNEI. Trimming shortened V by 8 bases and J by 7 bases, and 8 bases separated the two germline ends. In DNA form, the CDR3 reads TGTGCCAGCCAGGGGAGTGAAGCTTTCTTT. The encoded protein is CASQGSEAFF.

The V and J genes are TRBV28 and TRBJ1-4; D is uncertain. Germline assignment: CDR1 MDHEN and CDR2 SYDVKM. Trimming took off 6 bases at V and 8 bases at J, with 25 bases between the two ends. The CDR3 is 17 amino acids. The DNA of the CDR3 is TGTGCCAGCAGCTCAAGGAGACATAAGCCCGCGGGGGAAAAACTGTTTTTT. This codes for CASSSRRHKPAGEKLFF. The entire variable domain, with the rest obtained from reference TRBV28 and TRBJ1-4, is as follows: DVKVTQSSRYLVKRTGEKVFLECVQDMDHENMFWYRQDPGLGLRLIYFSYDVKMKEKGDIPEGYSVSREKKERFSLILESASTNQTSMYLCASSSRRHKPAGEKLFFGSGTQLSVL.

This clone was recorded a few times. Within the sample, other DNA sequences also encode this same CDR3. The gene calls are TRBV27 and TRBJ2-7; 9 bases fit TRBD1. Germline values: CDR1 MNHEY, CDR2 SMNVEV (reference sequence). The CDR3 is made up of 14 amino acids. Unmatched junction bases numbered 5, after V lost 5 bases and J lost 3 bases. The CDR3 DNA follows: TGTGCCAGCAGTCCGGGACAGGGCATCTACGAGCAGTACTTC. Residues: CASSPGQGIYEQYF.

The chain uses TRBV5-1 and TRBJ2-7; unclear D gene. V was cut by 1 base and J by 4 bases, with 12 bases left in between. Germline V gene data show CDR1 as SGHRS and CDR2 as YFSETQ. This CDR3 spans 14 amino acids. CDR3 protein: CASSLNTPSYEQYF. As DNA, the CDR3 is TGCGCCAGCAGCTTGAATACACCTTCTTACGAGCAGTACTTC.

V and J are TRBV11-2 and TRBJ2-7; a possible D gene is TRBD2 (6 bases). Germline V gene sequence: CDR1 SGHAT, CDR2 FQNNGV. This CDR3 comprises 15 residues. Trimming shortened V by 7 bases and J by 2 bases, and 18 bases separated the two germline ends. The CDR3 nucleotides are TGTGCCAGCATCAACGTAGCGGAGCGACCCTACGAGCAGTACTTC. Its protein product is CASINVAERPYEQYF.

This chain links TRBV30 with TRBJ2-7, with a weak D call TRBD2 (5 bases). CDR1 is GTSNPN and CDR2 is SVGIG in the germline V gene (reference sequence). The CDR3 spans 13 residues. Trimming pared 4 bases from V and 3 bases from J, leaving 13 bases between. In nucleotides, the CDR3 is TGTGCCTGGAACGAAGGGAGCGGCTACGAGCAGTACTTC. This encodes CAWNEGSGYEQYF. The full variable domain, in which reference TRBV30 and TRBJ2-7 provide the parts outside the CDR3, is SQTIHQWPATLVQPVGSPLSLECTVEGTSNPNLYWYRQAAGRGLQLLFYSVGIGQISSEVPQNLSASRPQDRQFILSSKKLLLSDSGFYLCAWNEGSGYEQYFGPGTRLTVT.

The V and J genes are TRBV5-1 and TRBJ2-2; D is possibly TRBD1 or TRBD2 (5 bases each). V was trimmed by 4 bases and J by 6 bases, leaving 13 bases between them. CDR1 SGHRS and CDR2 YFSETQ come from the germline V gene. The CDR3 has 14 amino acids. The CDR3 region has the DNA TGCGCCAGCAGCCCGGGGCCAAAATCCGGGGAGCTGTTTTTT. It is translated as CASSPGPKSGELFF.

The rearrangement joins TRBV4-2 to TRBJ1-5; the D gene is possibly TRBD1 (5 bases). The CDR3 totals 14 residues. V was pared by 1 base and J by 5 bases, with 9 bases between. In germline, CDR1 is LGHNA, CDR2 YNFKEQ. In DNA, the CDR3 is TGTGCCAGCAGCCAAGGGCAGGGAGATCAGCCCCAGCATTTT. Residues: CASSQGQGDQPQHF.

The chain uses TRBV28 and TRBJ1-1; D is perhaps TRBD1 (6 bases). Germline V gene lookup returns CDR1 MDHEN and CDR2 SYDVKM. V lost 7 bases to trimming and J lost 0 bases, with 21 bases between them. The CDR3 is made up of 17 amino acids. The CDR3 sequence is CASTPLDRMDLNTEAFF. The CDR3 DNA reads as TGTGCCAGCACCCCTCTTGACAGGATGGATCTGAACACTGAAGCTTTCTTT. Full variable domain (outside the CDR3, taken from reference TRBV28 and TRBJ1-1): DVKVTQSSRYLVKRTGEKVFLECVQDMDHENMFWYRQDPGLGLRLIYFSYDVKMKEKGDIPEGYSVSREKKERFSLILESASTNQTSMYLCASTPLDRMDLNTEAFFGQGTRLTVV.

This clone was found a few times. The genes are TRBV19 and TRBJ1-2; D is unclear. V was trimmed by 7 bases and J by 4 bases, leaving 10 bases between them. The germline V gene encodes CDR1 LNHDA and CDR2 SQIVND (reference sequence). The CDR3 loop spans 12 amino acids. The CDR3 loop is CASKGRTYGYTF. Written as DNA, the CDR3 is TGTGCCAGTAAGGGCCGGACCTATGGCTACACCTTC.

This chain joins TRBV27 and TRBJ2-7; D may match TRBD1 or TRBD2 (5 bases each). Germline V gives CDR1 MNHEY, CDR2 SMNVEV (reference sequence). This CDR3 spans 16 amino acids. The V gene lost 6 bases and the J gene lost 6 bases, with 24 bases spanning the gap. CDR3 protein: CASSQGPRASRSEQYF. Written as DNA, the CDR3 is TGTGCCAGCAGCCAGGGACCCAGGGCTAGCCGAAGCGAGCAGTACTTC.